A selection of T cell receptor beta chains follows, all from one sample in a study of blood T cell repertoires in COVID-19. Repertoires were generated with immunoSEQ multiplex PCR, while TCRdb's copy carries only in-frame clones and drops some. In the table there are under 75,000 clones, 80% of which are singletons. What was sequenced was peripheral blood. These receptors were taken from a man in his sixties with acute or convalescent COVID-19. Each CDR3 is given with its conserved first and last residue. Fields, in order: D gene, clone size, J gene, V gene, CDR3 DNA, CDR3 protein. A D gene is named only where the DNA matches it firmly. Part of the rows lack a size; the others show once, few, many or a class for expanded clones.

d_call: .
clone_size: .
j_call: TRBJ1-3
v_call: TRBV7-6
cdr3_nt: TGTGCCAGCAGCTTAGGGGCGGCGGGGGGAAACACCATATATTTT
cdr3_aa: CASSLGAAGGNTIYF

d_call: .
clone_size: once
j_call: TRBJ1-1
v_call: TRBV5-4
cdr3_nt: TGTGCCAGCAGCTTGGCTGGATTTCCGGGGGCTGAAGCTTTCTTT
cdr3_aa: CASSLAGFPGAEAFF

d_call: .
clone_size: .
j_call: TRBJ2-3
v_call: TRBV20-1
cdr3_nt: TGCAGTGCTAGAGCGTCAGATACGCAGTATTTT
cdr3_aa: CSARASDTQYF

d_call: .
clone_size: .
j_call: TRBJ1-1
v_call: TRBV28
cdr3_nt: TGTGCCAGCAGGAGCTCCGCGATGAACACTGAAGCTTTCTTT
cdr3_aa: CASRSSAMNTEAFF

d_call: .
clone_size: once
j_call: TRBJ2-5
v_call: TRBV7-8
cdr3_nt: TGTGCCAGCAGCGCGCAGACAGCTCGTCAAGAGACCCAGTACTTC
cdr3_aa: CASSAQTARQETQYF

d_call: .
clone_size: .
j_call: TRBJ1-1
v_call: TRBV11-2
cdr3_nt: TGTGCCAGCAGCCCACGAACAGGAGCCAACACTGAAGCTTTCTTT
cdr3_aa: CASSPRTGANTEAFF

d_call: TRBD1
clone_size: .
j_call: TRBJ1-3
v_call: TRBV5-1
cdr3_nt: TGCGCCAGCAGCTTGGAGGGACAGGGGGCCAACACCATATATTTT
cdr3_aa: CASSLEGQGANTIYF

d_call: TRBD1
clone_size: .
j_call: TRBJ1-6
v_call: TRBV5-4
cdr3_nt: TGTGCCAGCAGCTTGGGCGGGACAGCTTTTTCACCCCTCCACTTT
cdr3_aa: CASSLGGTAFSPLHF

d_call: TRBD1
clone_size: .
j_call: TRBJ2-3
v_call: TRBV6-5
cdr3_nt: TGTGCCAGCAGTACGAGACAGGGGGCCACAGATACGCAGTATTTT
cdr3_aa: CASSTRQGATDTQYF

d_call: TRBD1
clone_size: few
j_call: TRBJ1-4
v_call: TRBV29-1
cdr3_nt: TGCAGCGTTCCAGGGGGAAGTAATGAAAAACTGTTTTTT
cdr3_aa: CSVPGGSNEKLFF

d_call: TRBD1
clone_size: .
j_call: TRBJ1-6
v_call: TRBV2
cdr3_nt: TGTGCCAGCAGTGGTTTTCGACAGGGAAATTCACCCCTCCACTTT
cdr3_aa: CASSGFRQGNSPLHF

d_call: TRBD2
clone_size: once
j_call: TRBJ2-5
v_call: TRBV6-2/TRBV6-3
cdr3_nt: TGTGCCAGCAGTTACTTGGCTAGCGGGGGTCCTCGAGAGACCCAGTACTTC
cdr3_aa: CASSYLASGGPRETQYF

d_call: TRBD2
clone_size: .
j_call: TRBJ2-5
v_call: TRBV5-8
cdr3_nt: TGTGCCAGCAGCCCGGGACTAGCGGGGGGGAAAGAGACCCAGTACTTC
cdr3_aa: CASSPGLAGGKETQYF

d_call: TRBD2
clone_size: .
j_call: TRBJ2-1
v_call: TRBV7-2
cdr3_nt: TGTGCCAGCAGCTTAGTATGGTTAGCGGGTAATGAGCAGTTCTTC
cdr3_aa: CASSLVWLAGNEQFF

d_call: TRBD1
clone_size: .
j_call: TRBJ2-3
v_call: TRBV19
cdr3_nt: TGTGCCAGTAGTATAGACCGACAGGGCCCTAGCACAGATACGCAGTATTTT
cdr3_aa: CASSIDRQGPSTDTQYF

d_call: .
clone_size: .
j_call: TRBJ2-5
v_call: TRBV7-6
cdr3_nt: TGTGCCAGCAGCTTTTCCCGGGGAGGGGGAGAGACCCAGTACTTC
cdr3_aa: CASSFSRGGGETQYF

d_call: TRBD1
clone_size: .
j_call: TRBJ1-5
v_call: TRBV10-3
cdr3_nt: TGTGCCATCAGACAGGGGGCGAGACAGCCCCAGCATTTT
cdr3_aa: CAIRQGARQPQHF

d_call: .
clone_size: few
j_call: TRBJ1-2
v_call: TRBV7-8
cdr3_nt: TGTGCCAGCAGCTTAGGATGGCGGAATATGAATGGCTACACCTTC
cdr3_aa: CASSLGWRNMNGYTF